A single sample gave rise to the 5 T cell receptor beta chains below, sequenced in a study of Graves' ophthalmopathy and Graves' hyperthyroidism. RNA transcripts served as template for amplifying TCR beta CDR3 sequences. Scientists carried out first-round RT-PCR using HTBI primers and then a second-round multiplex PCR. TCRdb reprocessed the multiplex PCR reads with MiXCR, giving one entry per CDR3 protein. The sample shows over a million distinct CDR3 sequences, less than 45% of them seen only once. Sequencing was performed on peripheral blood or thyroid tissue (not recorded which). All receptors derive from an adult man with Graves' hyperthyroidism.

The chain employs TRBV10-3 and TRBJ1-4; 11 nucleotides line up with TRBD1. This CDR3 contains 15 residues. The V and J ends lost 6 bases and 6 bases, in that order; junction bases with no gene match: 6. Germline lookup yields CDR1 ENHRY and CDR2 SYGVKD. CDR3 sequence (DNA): TGTGCCATCAGCGATGCGGGACAGGGGGATGAAAAACTGTTTTTT. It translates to CAISDAGQGDEKLFF.

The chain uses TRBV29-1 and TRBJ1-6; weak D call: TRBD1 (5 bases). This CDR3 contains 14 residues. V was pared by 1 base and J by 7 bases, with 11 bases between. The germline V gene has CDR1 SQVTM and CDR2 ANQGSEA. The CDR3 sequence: CSVEAQDNNSPLHF. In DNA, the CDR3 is TGCAGCGTTGAAGCACAGGATAACAATTCACCCCTCCACTTT. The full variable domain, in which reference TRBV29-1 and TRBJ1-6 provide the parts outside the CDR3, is SAVISQKPSRDICQRGTSLTIQCQVDSQVTMMFWYRQQPGQSLTLIATANQGSEATYESGFVIDKFPISRPNLTFSTLTVSNMSPEDSSIYLCSVEAQDNNSPLHFGNGTRLTVT.

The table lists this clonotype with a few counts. The CDR3 region has the DNA TGTGCCAGCAGGGGCGACAGACACACTGGAAACACCATATATTTT. It yields the protein CASRGDRHTGNTIYF. V gene TRBV6-5 combines with J gene TRBJ1-3, with TRBD1 as a possible D gene (5 bases). The CDR3 length is 15 residues. Deletions cut 6 bases from V and 2 bases from J, with 14 bases between. Per the germline V gene, CDR1 is MNHEY and CDR2 is SVGAGI.

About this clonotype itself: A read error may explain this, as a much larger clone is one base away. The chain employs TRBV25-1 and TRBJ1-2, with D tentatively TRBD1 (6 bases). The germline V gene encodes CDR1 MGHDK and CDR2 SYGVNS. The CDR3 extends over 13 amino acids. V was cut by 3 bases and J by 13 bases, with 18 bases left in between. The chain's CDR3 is CASSEVGTGHPTF. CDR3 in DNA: TGTGCCAGCAGTGAGGTGGGGACGGGACATCCCACCTTC.

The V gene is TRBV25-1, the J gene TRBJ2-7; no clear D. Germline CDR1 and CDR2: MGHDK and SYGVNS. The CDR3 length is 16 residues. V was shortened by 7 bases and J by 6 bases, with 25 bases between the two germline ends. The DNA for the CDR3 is TGTGCCAGCACTGCCGGCAGCGTAGAGATAAGGTCCGAGCAGTACTTC. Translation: CASTAGSVEIRSEQYF.